This T cell receptor (beta chain) was recovered during a study of blood T cell repertoires in COVID-19. Across the whole study: Acute-phase and convalescent COVID-19 samples originated in the United States, Italy and Spain. PBMCs, B-cell-depleted T cells, or T cells were the source of the cDNA or gDNA that made up the material.

V trimming: 5 bases; J trimming: 7 bases; junction bases outside the gene matches: 9. The V gene's germline CDR1 is GTSNPN and CDR2 SVGIG (reference sequence). The CDR3 is 14 amino acids. Under the authors' procedure: Counts of nucleated cells, estimated from reference gene primer amplification, were obtained. Only in-frame clones appear in the TCRdb table, and some are missing; sequencing was by immunoSEQ multiplex PCR. V, J and clone size were drawn from that table, and D and trimming were deduced from the DNA. This sample yields 130,000 to 150,000 clones, of which 88% are seen a single time; roughly 1.6% belongs to the top ten.

The receptor was isolated from a woman in her forties or fifties with acute or convalescent COVID-19. The sequenced sample consisted of peripheral blood. The chain has TRBV30 and TRBJ1-5, with 9 positions matching TRBD1. As DNA, the CDR3 is TGTGCCTGGGACAGGGGGATGCGAGAGCAGCCCCAGCATTTT. Protein product: CAWDRGMREQPQHF.